This T cell receptor (beta chain) was retrieved from a study of response to subunit inactivated influenza vaccine. Study-wide results and caveats: Authors suggested each seasonal flu vaccination may recruit only limited numbers of new T cells.

V lost 0 bases and J lost 4, with 10 bases in between. Germline CDR1 reads MGHRA; CDR2 reads YSYEKL. The CDR3 runs to 15 residues. Turning to this clonotype: No antigen is known for it.

TCRdb called the RT-PCR reads again in MiXCR, with one record for every CDR3 protein. Here the sample spans over 650,000 distinct CDR3 sequences, approximately 17% being singletons. The TCR originated in a middle-aged man who received an inactivated influenza vaccine. Here the sequenced sample was PBMCs from blood, taken about 5 days after vaccination. The chain joins TRBV4-1 to TRBJ1-5, with D unresolved. The CDR3 sequence is CASSQDFGRNQPQHF. For the CDR3, the DNA is TGCGCCAGCAGCCAAGATTTTGGCCGAAATCAGCCCCAGCATTTT.